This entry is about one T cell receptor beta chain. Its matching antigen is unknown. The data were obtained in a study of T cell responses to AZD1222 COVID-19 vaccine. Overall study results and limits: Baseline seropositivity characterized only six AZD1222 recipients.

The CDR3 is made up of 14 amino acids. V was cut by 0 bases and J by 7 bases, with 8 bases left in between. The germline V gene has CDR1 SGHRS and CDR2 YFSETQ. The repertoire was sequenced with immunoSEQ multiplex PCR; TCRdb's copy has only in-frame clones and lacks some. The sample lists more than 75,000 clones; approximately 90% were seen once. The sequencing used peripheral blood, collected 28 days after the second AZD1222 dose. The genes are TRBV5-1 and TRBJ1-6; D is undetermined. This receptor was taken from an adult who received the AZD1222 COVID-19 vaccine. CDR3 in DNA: TGCGCCAGCAGCTTGGCGTCGGCAAATTCACCCCTCCACTTT. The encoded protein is CASSLASANSPLHF. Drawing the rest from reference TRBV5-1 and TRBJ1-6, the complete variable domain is KAGVTQTPRYLIKTRGQQVTLSCSPISGHRSVSWYQQTPGQGLQFLFEYFSETQRNKGNFPGRFSGRQFSNSRSEMNVSTLELGDSALYLCASSLASANSPLHFGNGTRLTVT.